These 4 T cell receptor beta chains came from one sample sequenced in a study of CD8+CD57+ T cells in acquired aplastic anemia. Patients included in sequencing had previously demonstrated CD8+CD57+ cell expansion by flow cytometry. CDR3 and TCR beta VDJ profiling relied on genomic DNA as the template. MiXCR, applied by TCRdb to the reads, yields one record per CDR3 protein. The table includes about 180,000 distinct CDR3 sequences, approximately 48% detected once. Sequencing was done on a sample of sorted CD4+, CD8+, or CD8+CD57+ T cells (not recorded which) from PBMCs. The receptor set was obtained from a human donor with aplastic anemia.

This clonotype was recorded a few times. The chain carries TRBV29-1 and TRBJ2-7, with 7 bases matching TRBD1. J gave up 3 bases and V 6 bases, and 5 bases lay outside the gene matches. CDR1 and CDR2 (germline): SQVTM, ANQGSEA. This CDR3 comprises 12 residues. CDR3 in DNA: TGCAGCGTACGGGACAGCCACTACGAGCAGTACTTC. Translation gives CSVRDSHYEQYF.

The rearrangement joins TRBV4-1 to TRBJ1-1; D uncertain. The V gene's germline CDR1 is MGHRA and CDR2 YSYEKL. The CDR3 has 14 amino acids. Between the trimmed V and J ends, which lost 6 bases and 1 base, there was a span of 12 bases. The CDR3 nucleotides read TGCGCCAGCAGAGGCCCCCTCAAGAACACTGAAGCTTTCTTT. Translation gives CASRGPLKNTEAFF.

CDR3 nucleotides: TGTGCCAGCAGTGACAATACAGGCTACGAGCAGTACTTC. This translates into CASSDNTGYEQYF. The chain has TRBV6-1 and TRBJ2-7; TRBD1 might be the D (5 bases). There are 13 residues in the CDR3. Per the germline V gene, CDR1 is MNHNS and CDR2 is SASEGT. Trimming shortened V by 3 bases and J by 3 bases, and 9 bases separated the two germline ends.

This clonotype was seen a few times. Possible read error: a much larger clone is one base away. The chain recombines TRBV12-5 with TRBJ2-7; no clear D gene. Germline V gene sequence: CDR1 LGHNT, CDR2 FRNRAP. This CDR3 region has 13 residues. The CDR3 spells CASADPLIYEQCF. The CDR3 DNA reads as TGTGCTAGTGCCGACCCCCTGATCTACGAGCAGTGCTTC.